A selection of T cell receptor beta chains follows, all from one sample in a study of blood T cell repertoires in COVID-19. The assay was immunoSEQ multiplex PCR, and TCRdb's table has in-frame clones only and misses some. The sample has about 110,000 clones, over 80% seen once. The source material was peripheral blood. The source is a woman between 65 and 79 years old with acute or convalescent COVID-19. CDR3s include the opening cysteine and the closing phenylalanine or tryptophan. Fields, in order: D gene, clone size, V gene, J gene, CDR3 protein, CDR3 DNA. The D gene is left open where the match is weak. For some rows the clone size is stated as once, few or many, or as a class when expanded; others skip it.

D: TRBD2
size: -
V: TRBV5-1
J: TRBJ2-1
CDR3: CASSFDGGSREQFF
DNA: TGCGCCAGCAGCTTCGATGGCGGGAGTAGGGAGCAGTTCTTC

D: -
size: -
V: TRBV18
J: TRBJ2-7
CDR3: CASSPTPGEQYF
DNA: TGTGCCAGCTCACCGACTCCGGGGGAGCAGTACTTC

D: -
size: few
V: TRBV11-3
J: TRBJ2-1
CDR3: CASSLEVGSLEQFF
DNA: TGTGCCAGCAGCTTAGAAGTAGGGAGCCTTGAGCAGTTCTTC

D: TRBD2
size: -
V: TRBV28
J: TRBJ2-2
CDR3: CASSRVSGSMTGELFF
DNA: TGTGCCAGCAGTCGAGTTAGCGGGAGTATGACCGGGGAGCTGTTTTTT

D: TRBD1
size: once
V: TRBV7-9
J: TRBJ2-2
CDR3: CASSPGTGNTGELFF
DNA: TGTGCCAGCAGCCCGGGGACAGGGAACACCGGGGAGCTGTTTTTT

D: TRBD2
size: -
V: TRBV5-1
J: TRBJ2-2
CDR3: CASRRPGLANTGELFF
DNA: TGCGCCAGCAGGCGACCGGGACTAGCGAACACCGGGGAGCTGTTTTTT

D: -
size: -
V: TRBV30
J: TRBJ2-7
CDR3: CAWSNEGLEVYEQYF
DNA: TGTGCCTGGAGTAACGAGGGATTAGAAGTCTACGAGCAGTACTTC

D: -
size: -
V: TRBV2
J: TRBJ1-5
CDR3: CASRESRNQPQHF
DNA: TGTGCCAGCCGCGAGTCACGCAATCAGCCCCAGCATTTT

D: TRBD2
size: -
V: TRBV3-1/TRBV3-2
J: TRBJ2-1
CDR3: CASSLGLAGGKRSVDEQFF
DNA: TGTGCCAGCAGCCTTGGACTAGCGGGAGGTAAGAGGTCAGTTGATGAGCAGTTCTTC

D: -
size: -
V: TRBV6-6
J: TRBJ1-6
CDR3: CASSQSYNSPLHF
DNA: TGTGCCAGCAGTCAGAGCTATAATTCACCCCTCCACTTT

D: TRBD1
size: -
V: TRBV7-6
J: TRBJ2-1
CDR3: CASSLVLTGGYNEQFF
DNA: TGTGCCAGCAGCTTAGTGTTGACAGGGGGCTACAATGAGCAGTTCTTC

D: TRBD1
size: -
V: TRBV29-1
J: TRBJ1-2
CDR3: CSVADRVLKGYTF
DNA: TGCAGCGTGGCGGACAGGGTCCTTAAGGGCTACACCTTC

D: -
size: -
V: TRBV11-2
J: TRBJ2-7
CDR3: CASSLGGGSYEQYF
DNA: TGTGCCAGCAGCTTAGGGGGAGGTAGCTACGAGCAGTACTTC

D: -
size: -
V: TRBV5-3
J: TRBJ1-3
CDR3: CARSPGGGSGNTIYF
DNA: TGTGCCAGAAGCCCGGGAGGGGGAAGTGGAAACACCATATATTTT

D: -
size: few
V: TRBV6-5
J: TRBJ1-1
CDR3: CASEVTSSWTEAFF
DNA: TGTGCCAGCGAGGTAACCTCATCCTGGACTGAAGCTTTCTTT

D: -
size: -
V: TRBV3-1/TRBV3-2
J: TRBJ2-5
CDR3: CASSQEDRLQETQYF
DNA: TGTGCCAGCAGCCAAGAGGACAGACTTCAAGAGACCCAGTACTTC

D: -
size: -
V: TRBV11-3
J: TRBJ1-5
CDR3: CASSSIGGKFLPYSNQPQHF
DNA: TGTGCCAGCAGCTCGATAGGAGGGAAGTTCCTCCCGTATAGCAATCAGCCCCAGCATTTT

D: TRBD2
size: -
V: TRBV3-1/TRBV3-2
J: TRBJ2-1
CDR3: CASSSWTSGSHNEQFF
DNA: TGTGCCAGCAGCTCCTGGACTAGCGGGAGCCACAATGAGCAGTTCTTC

D: -
size: -
V: TRBV5-1
J: TRBJ1-1
CDR3: CASSLETGRRTEAFF
DNA: TGCGCCAGCAGCCTGGAGACAGGCCGGCGGACTGAAGCTTTCTTT

D: TRBD2
size: -
V: TRBV24-1
J: TRBJ2-1
CDR3: CATSEPGLAGIVEQFF
DNA: TGTGCCACCAGTGAACCGGGACTAGCGGGGATAGTCGAGCAGTTCTTC

D: TRBD1
size: -
V: TRBV19
J: TRBJ1-1
CDR3: CASSIGPTGEAFF
DNA: TGTGCCAGTAGTATAGGCCCGACAGGGGAAGCTTTCTTT

D: -
size: -
V: TRBV6-5
J: TRBJ1-1
CDR3: CASKSSGTLEEAFF
DNA: TGTGCCAGCAAAAGTTCCGGGACTCTCGAGGAGGCTTTCTTT

D: -
size: -
V: TRBV6-1
J: TRBJ2-5
CDR3: CASSETGGLYQETQYF
DNA: TGTGCCAGCAGTGAAACTGGGGGCCTTTACCAAGAGACCCAGTACTTC

D: TRBD1
size: -
V: TRBV5-1
J: TRBJ1-5
CDR3: CASRQGGNSNQPQHF
DNA: TGCGCCAGCAGACAGGGGGGCAATAGCAATCAGCCCCAGCATTTT

D: TRBD2
size: -
V: TRBV9
J: TRBJ2-2
CDR3: CASSVLAGDTGELFF
DNA: TGTGCCAGCAGCGTACTAGCGGGAGACACCGGGGAGCTGTTTTTT

D: TRBD1
size: -
V: TRBV2
J: TRBJ1-1
CDR3: CASSNDRGVTFF
DNA: TGTGCCAGCAGTAACGACAGGGGGGTAACTTTCTTT

D: TRBD1
size: -
V: TRBV19
J: TRBJ2-5
CDR3: CASSPWPGTGGSETQYF
DNA: TGTGCCAGTAGTCCTTGGCCCGGGACAGGGGGATCTGAGACCCAGTACTTC

D: TRBD2
size: once
V: TRBV4-2
J: TRBJ2-1
CDR3: CASSQGSGSSYNEQFF
DNA: TGTGCCAGCAGCCAAGGGAGCGGGAGCTCATACAATGAGCAGTTCTTC

D: -
size: -
V: TRBV5-6
J: TRBJ1-3
CDR3: CASSLQSGRGLGNTIYF
DNA: TGTGCCAGCAGCTTGCAAAGTGGGCGCGGGCTTGGAAACACCATATATTTT

D: TRBD2
size: -
V: TRBV28
J: TRBJ2-1
CDR3: CASSELKGLAGPYNEQFF
DNA: TGTGCCAGCAGTGAACTTAAGGGACTAGCGGGGCCTTACAATGAGCAGTTCTTC

D: TRBD2
size: -
V: TRBV4-1
J: TRBJ2-5
CDR3: CASSPIQRGQETQYF
DNA: TGCGCCAGCAGCCCTATACAGCGGGGTCAAGAGACCCAGTACTTC

D: TRBD1
size: -
V: TRBV6-5
J: TRBJ2-7
CDR3: CAIWDRVTYEQYF
DNA: TGTGCCATATGGGACAGGGTTACCTACGAGCAGTACTTC

D: -
size: -
V: TRBV5-1
J: TRBJ1-1
CDR3: CASSLSHSLEAFF
DNA: TGCGCCAGCAGCTTGAGTCATAGCCTTGAAGCTTTCTTT

D: -
size: few
V: TRBV6-1
J: TRBJ1-5
CDR3: CASSERSNQPQHF
DNA: TGTGCCAGCAGTGAACGGAGCAATCAGCCCCAGCATTTT

D: TRBD2
size: -
V: TRBV11-2
J: TRBJ2-7
CDR3: CASSLGGTSSYEQYF
DNA: TGTGCCAGCAGCTTAGGAGGGACTAGTTCTTACGAGCAGTACTTC

D: -
size: -
V: TRBV19
J: TRBJ1-2
CDR3: CASSLPRDIYGYTF
DNA: TGTGCCAGTAGTCTCCCCCGGGACATTTATGGCTACACCTTC

D: -
size: -
V: TRBV18
J: TRBJ2-7
CDR3: CASSTKWNSEQYF
DNA: TGTGCCAGCTCAACTAAATGGAATAGCGAGCAGTACTTC

D: -
size: -
V: TRBV3-1/TRBV3-2
J: TRBJ2-3
CDR3: CASSQGKAGWETQYF
DNA: TGTGCCAGCAGCCAAGGAAAGGCGGGGTGGGAAACGCAGTATTTT

D: -
size: -
V: TRBV12-3/TRBV12-4
J: TRBJ2-1
CDR3: CASSPSSYNEQFF
DNA: TGTGCCAGCAGTCCTAGCTCCTACAATGAGCAGTTCTTC

D: TRBD2
size: -
V: TRBV7-6
J: TRBJ2-7
CDR3: CASSKEGGSSYEQYF
DNA: TGTGCCAGCAGTAAAGAGGGCGGGAGCTCCTACGAGCAGTACTTC

D: TRBD2
size: -
V: TRBV5-1
J: TRBJ2-1
CDR3: CASSSDSGGPGNEQFF
DNA: TGCGCCAGCAGCTCTGATAGCGGGGGGCCAGGGAATGAGCAGTTCTTC

D: -
size: -
V: TRBV9
J: TRBJ2-3
CDR3: CASSVGALPRTDTQYF
DNA: TGTGCCAGCAGCGTAGGAGCCCTACCTCGCACAGATACGCAGTATTTT

D: -
size: -
V: TRBV3-1/TRBV3-2
J: TRBJ1-3
CDR3: CASSPLGNTIYF
DNA: TGTGCCAGCAGCCCTCTCGGAAACACCATATATTTT

D: -
size: -
V: TRBV7-9
J: TRBJ1-1
CDR3: CASRKPGENTEAFF
DNA: TGTGCCAGCAGGAAGCCAGGGGAGAACACTGAAGCTTTCTTT

D: TRBD1
size: -
V: TRBV18
J: TRBJ1-2
CDR3: CASSRDTTGVYGYTF
DNA: TGTGCCAGCTCACGGGATACGACAGGGGTTTATGGCTACACCTTC

D: -
size: -
V: TRBV5-1
J: TRBJ2-5
CDR3: CASSLAFGGGETQYF
DNA: TGCGCCAGCAGCTTGGCCTTCGGTGGAGGGGAGACCCAGTACTTC

D: -
size: few
V: TRBV7-8
J: TRBJ2-1
CDR3: CASSFNRYNEQFF
DNA: TGTGCCAGCAGCTTCAACAGGTACAATGAGCAGTTCTTC

D: -
size: -
V: TRBV6-5
J: TRBJ1-1
CDR3: CASSWGVNTEAFF
DNA: TGTGCCAGCAGTTGGGGGGTGAACACTGAAGCTTTCTTT